Here is one T cell receptor (beta chain) with its context. These data come from a study of blood T cell repertoires in COVID-19. The CDR3 totals 14 residues. The germline gives CDR1 SNHLY, CDR2 FYNNEI. The junction had 6 bases not matched to a gene; V was cut back by 7 bases and J by 3 bases. In the study's own analysis: Amplification with reference gene primers provided the estimates of nucleated cell counts. The protocol was immunoSEQ multiplex PCR, while the TCRdb copy is restricted to in-frame clones and leaves out a portion. D and trimming come from the DNA, and the V and J calls and clone size come from that table. The sample lists about 130,000 clones; 65% to 90% were seen once.

Sequenced input: peripheral blood. The chain links TRBV2 to TRBJ2-3, with 8 bases that match TRBD2. This receptor was taken from a man aged 80 or over with active or convalescent COVID-19. CDR3 loop: CASMKREITDTQYF. In nucleotides, the CDR3 is TGTGCCAGCATGAAGCGGGAGATTACAGATACGCAGTATTTT. The whole variable domain, filled in from reference TRBV2 and TRBJ2-3, reads EPEVTQTPSHQVTQMGQEVILRCVPISNHLYFYWYRQILGQKVEFLVSFYNNEISEKSEIFDDQFSVERPDGSNFTLKIRSTKLEDSAMYFCASMKREITDTQYFGPGTRLTVL.